This T cell receptor beta chain was recorded in a study of cytomegalovirus exposure and HLA in healthy donors. Researchers ran the PCR with 60 Vbeta and 13 Jbeta primers. Using immunoSEQ multiplex PCR, the repertoire was profiled, and TCRdb retains in-frame clones only, with some absent. Here the sample spans 95,000 to 120,000 clones, roughly two thirds being singletons. With V trimmed by 1 base and J by 3 bases, 5 bases remained unmatched. This CDR3 has 15 residues. Germline V gene sequence: CDR1 SGHRS, CDR2 YFSETQ. This clone has only a few counts. The chain combines TRBV5-1 with TRBJ2-7; 9 bases align to TRBD2. Sequencing input: PBMCs. The source is a man aged 18 to 30 in good health and CMV-seropositive. For the CDR3, the DNA is TGCGCCAGCAGCTTGCAGCGGGGGGCTTTCTACGAGCAGTACTTC. This encodes CASSLQRGAFYEQYF.